These 15 T cell receptor beta chains share one sample of origin, sequenced in a study of CD8 T cells in ankylosing spondylitis. TCRdb processed the 5' RACE reads anew with MiXCR; each CDR3 protein has one entry. There are about 150,000 distinct CDR3 sequences in the sample; roughly 44% occur only once, and roughly 15% lies in the top ten. The sequencing input was synovial fluid, either unsorted or a sorted T cell fraction (not recorded which). The receptors originated from a male donor with ankylosing spondylitis.

This clonotype showed up just a few times. This chain connects TRBV6-1 to TRBJ1-2; unclear D gene. CDR3 length: 14 amino acids. With 4 bases removed from V and 3 bases from J, the gap between germline ends came to 12 bases. CDR1 is MNHNS and CDR2 is SASEGT in the germline V gene. The CDR3 sequence: CASSASVRDYGYTF. Written as DNA, the CDR3 is TGTGCCAGCAGTGCCAGTGTGAGGGACTATGGCTACACCTTC.

This clonotype was recorded a few times. This chain links TRBV6-1 with TRBJ2-5; D unclear. CDR1 and CDR2 from the germline V gene are MNHNS and SASEGT. The CDR3 covers 11 residues. Between the trimmed V and J ends, which lost 10 bases and 5 bases, there was a span of 11 bases. The CDR3 nucleotides read TGTGCCACCCGGGTCATGGAGACCCAGTACTTC. Its protein is CATRVMETQYF.

This clonotype was recorded once. The chain links TRBV4-1 to TRBJ2-1; TRBD1 might be the D (6 bases). Deletions cut 0 bases from V and 6 bases from J, with 12 bases between. Germline V lookup: CDR1 MGHRA, CDR2 YSYEKL. The CDR3 contains 15 residues. CDR3 sequence: CASSQEGAPFNEQFF. Here the CDR3 DNA reads TGCGCCAGCAGCCAAGAGGGGGCTCCCTTCAATGAGCAGTTCTTC.

The chain links TRBV24-1 to TRBJ2-6; no clear D gene. This CDR3 comprises 13 residues. The V gene lost 9 bases and the J gene lost 0 bases, with 5 bases spanning the gap. Germline CDR1 is KGHDR and CDR2 is SFDVKD. For the CDR3, the DNA is TGTGCCACCGGTAGCTCTGGGGCCAACGTCCTGACTTTC. It translates to CATGSSGANVLTF.

This clonotype was seen at least ten times. The chain is built from TRBV5-6 and TRBJ2-1; TRBD1 agrees at 12 bases. This CDR3 comprises 18 residues. CDR1 and CDR2 from the germline V gene are SGHDT and YYEEEE. Unmatched junction bases numbered 17, after V lost 5 bases and J lost 8 bases. The CDR3 coding sequence is TGTGCCAGCAGACCCCGGGACAGGGGGCTTGTGGGCTTGGATGAGCAGTTCTTC. It translates to CASRPRDRGLVGLDEQFF.

This clonotype is a singleton in its sample. The CDR3 DNA is TGCGCCAGCAGCCTTGGGAGGGTATTCGTCAACTATGGCTACACCTTC. Amino acid sequence: CASSLGRVFVNYGYTF. The chain has TRBV4-3 and TRBJ1-2; unclear D gene. V shed 4 bases and J shed 2 bases, with 17 bases lying between them. The germline gives CDR1 LGHNA, CDR2 YSLEER. The CDR3 totals 16 residues.

J is TRBJ2-5 and V is TRBV28; 8 bases line up with TRBD2. Germline V gene lookup returns CDR1 MDHEN and CDR2 SYDVKM. The V and J ends lost 2 bases and 5 bases, in that order; junction bases with no gene match: 16. The CDR3 loop spans 18 amino acids. CDR3 coding DNA: TGTGCCAGCAGTTTAGTCCGTCAGACTAGCGTCACTCGCGAGACCCAGTACTTC. Translated: CASSLVRQTSVTRETQYF.

The V call is TRBV6-5, the J call TRBJ1-2; D unclear. The ends were cut back, 6 bases at V and 5 bases at J, with 7 bases in the middle. The CDR3 runs to 11 residues. The germline V gene encodes CDR1 MNHEY and CDR2 SVGAGI. The CDR3 protein is CASREGYGYTF. The CDR3 DNA follows: TGTGCCAGCAGGGAAGGGTATGGCTACACCTTC.

This clonotype has more than one count but fewer than ten. V usage is TRBV12-3 or TRBV12-4 and J usage is TRBJ2-7, with 8 bases lining up with TRBD1. The CDR3 spans 16 residues. The V gene end was trimmed by 5 bases and the J gene end by 4 bases; junction bases not matched to a gene: 13. CDR3 amino acids: CASSPRSGQGSYEQYF. CDR3 DNA sequence: TGTGCCAGCAGTCCTAGGTCCGGACAGGGAAGTTACGAGCAGTACTTC.

This clonotype was counted between two and nine times. V usage is TRBV12-3 or TRBV12-4 and J usage is TRBJ1-5; the D is unclear. The CDR3 is 13 residues long. Trimming pared 6 bases from V and 5 bases from J, leaving 11 bases between. The DNA for the CDR3 is TGTGCCAGCAGCTCGGCGGGAGATCAGCCCCAGCATTTT. Protein sequence: CASSSAGDQPQHF.

A single count supports this clonotype. The chain is built from TRBV20-1 and TRBJ1-2; D perhaps matches TRBD1 (6 bases). There are 14 residues in the CDR3. The V gene lost 6 bases and the J gene lost 4 bases, with 18 bases spanning the gap. Germline CDR1 is DFQATT and CDR2 is SNEGSKA (reference sequence). CDR3 DNA sequence: TGCAGTGCCATCCCGGGACAAAGAGTCTATGGCTACACCTTC. Its translation: CSAIPGQRVYGYTF.

The rearrangement links TRBV28 to TRBJ1-4; unclear D gene. The V and J ends lost 4 bases and 8 bases respectively, with 20 bases between them. The germline gives CDR1 MDHEN, CDR2 SYDVKM. The CDR3 covers 16 residues. Written as DNA, the CDR3 is TGTGCCAGCAGTTGCCGTACGAACGACCTGGAGGAAAAACTGTTTTTT. Translating it yields CASSCRTNDLEEKLFF.

The chain couples TRBV11-1 to TRBJ2-7, with TRBD2 matching 9 bases. The CDR3 sequence is 16 residues long. Trimming cost V 5 bases and J 0 bases; bases outside gene matches: 8. The germline CDR1 and CDR2 sequences are SGHAT and FQDESV (reference sequence). CDR3 protein: CASSPGLAYDSYEQYF. The CDR3 DNA reads as TGTGCCAGCAGCCCGGGACTAGCTTACGACTCCTACGAGCAGTACTTC.

The chain joins TRBV10-3 to TRBJ1-2; D is unresolved. The V and J ends lost 0 bases and 0 bases respectively, with 11 bases between them. The length of the CDR3 is 16 residues. Germline V gives CDR1 ENHRY, CDR2 SYGVKD. The CDR3 loop is CAISESNGGPNYGYTF. The CDR3 DNA is TGTGCCATCAGTGAGTCGAATGGTGGCCCTAACTATGGCTACACCTTC.

The V gene is TRBV5-1, the J gene TRBJ1-2; maybe TRBD1 (5 bases). The CDR3 sequence is 14 residues long. Germline CDR1 is SGHRS and CDR2 is YFSETQ. V lost 4 bases to trimming and J lost 4 bases, with 14 bases between them. For the CDR3, the DNA is TGCGCCAGCAGCGGGGCAGGGTTCACCTATGGCTACACCTTC. Residues: CASSGAGFTYGYTF.